Listed below are T cell receptor beta chains from one sample, sequenced in a study of blood T cell repertoires in COVID-19. Sequencing used immunoSEQ multiplex PCR; TCRdb keeps in-frame clones, though not all of them. The table lists 85,000 or so clones, about 95% of them singletons. Sequencing was performed on peripheral blood. These receptors came from a human donor with active COVID-19. The donor label of this sample is uncertain. Each CDR3 is given with its conserved first and last residue. A D gene is named only where the DNA matches it firmly. The listing skips clone size in some rows; elsewhere it reads once, few, many or a size class.

D: TRBD1
J: TRBJ1-1
V: TRBV2
size: NA
DNA: TGTGCCAGCAGTCGACAGGGAGGAACTGAAGCTTTCTTT
CDR3: CASSRQGGTEAFF

D: TRBD1
J: TRBJ2-5
V: TRBV18
size: NA
DNA: TGTGCCAGCTCACCACCGACACAGGGGGCGTACGAGACCCAGTACTTC
CDR3: CASSPPTQGAYETQYF

D: TRBD1
J: TRBJ1-6
V: TRBV5-1
size: NA
DNA: TGCGCCAGCAGCCGGACACCACAGGGGATTGATTCACCCCTCCACTTT
CDR3: CASSRTPQGIDSPLHF

D: NA
J: TRBJ2-5
V: TRBV2
size: NA
DNA: TGTGCCAGCAGTCGGGGGGCCCAAGAGACCCAGTACTTC
CDR3: CASSRGAQETQYF

D: TRBD1
J: TRBJ1-1
V: TRBV29-1
size: once
DNA: TGCAGCGTTGAACCGGGACAGGGGGCATGGGGCGCGGGTCCCGAAGCTTTCTTT
CDR3: CSVEPGQGAWGAGPEAFF

D: NA
J: TRBJ2-7
V: TRBV12-3/TRBV12-4
size: NA
DNA: TGTGCCAGCAGTGGGCAGGGGTCCCACGAGCAGTACTTC
CDR3: CASSGQGSHEQYF

D: TRBD1
J: TRBJ1-4
V: TRBV5-1
size: NA
DNA: TGCGCCAGCAGCGCCGCGGACAGGCAGAGTAATGAAAAACTGTTTTTT
CDR3: CASSAADRQSNEKLFF

D: NA
J: TRBJ2-1
V: TRBV29-1
size: once
DNA: TGCAGCGTTAGGTTGGGGCAGGTGAGCTCCTACAATGAGCAGTTCTTC
CDR3: CSVRLGQVSSYNEQFF

D: TRBD2
J: TRBJ2-3
V: TRBV10-2
size: NA
DNA: TGCGCCAGCCAACTGACATGGACTAGCGGGAGATTTCAAGCAGATACGCAGTATTTT
CDR3: CASQLTWTSGRFQADTQYF

D: TRBD1
J: TRBJ2-3
V: TRBV7-9
size: NA
DNA: TGTGCCAGCAGCTCCCAGGGGGCGGCAGATACGCAGTATTTT
CDR3: CASSSQGAADTQYF

D: NA
J: TRBJ2-1
V: TRBV11-1
size: NA
DNA: TGTGCCAGCAGCCATCCGGGAAATGAGCAGTTCTTC
CDR3: CASSHPGNEQFF

D: NA
J: TRBJ1-2
V: TRBV6-5
size: NA
DNA: TGTGCCAGCACCACATACAGGACTAACTATGGCTACACCTTC
CDR3: CASTTYRTNYGYTF

D: TRBD2
J: TRBJ2-3
V: TRBV25-1
size: NA
DNA: TGTGCCAGCAGTGAAACCCTGCACCGGACTAGCGGTACAGATACGCAGTATTTT
CDR3: CASSETLHRTSGTDTQYF

D: NA
J: TRBJ2-6
V: TRBV7-9
size: NA
DNA: TGTGCCAGCAGCTTTTCAGGGCAAGGAAACTCTGGGGCCAACGTCCTGACTTTC
CDR3: CASSFSGQGNSGANVLTF

D: TRBD2
J: TRBJ2-7
V: TRBV3-1/TRBV3-2
size: NA
DNA: TGTGCCAGCAGCCAAGGCGTAGCGGGGGGCACCTACGAGCAGTACTTC
CDR3: CASSQGVAGGTYEQYF

D: NA
J: TRBJ2-4
V: TRBV6-1
size: NA
DNA: TGTGCCAGCAGTGACGGGGGAACAAACATTCAGTACTTC
CDR3: CASSDGGTNIQYF

D: NA
J: TRBJ1-5
V: TRBV7-2
size: NA
DNA: TGTGCCAGCAGCGCGAAGACCGGGCAGCCCCAGCATTTT
CDR3: CASSAKTGQPQHF

D: TRBD2
J: TRBJ2-7
V: TRBV2
size: NA
DNA: TGTGCCAGCACCACGACCTGGGATAGCGGGGGGAAGCAGTACTTC
CDR3: CASTTTWDSGGKQYF

D: NA
J: TRBJ1-2
V: TRBV7-2
size: NA
DNA: TGTGCCAGCAGCCCGAGGGGGGGCTACACCTTC
CDR3: CASSPRGGYTF

D: TRBD2
J: TRBJ2-3
V: TRBV9
size: NA
DNA: TGTGCCAGCAGCGTATTAAGCGGGGGCAGCGGAGATACGCAGTATTTT
CDR3: CASSVLSGGSGDTQYF

D: NA
J: TRBJ2-2
V: TRBV13
size: NA
DNA: TGTGCCAGCAACGCCCAACGGGGCGGGGAGCTGTTTTTT
CDR3: CASNAQRGGELFF

D: TRBD1
J: TRBJ1-5
V: TRBV28
size: NA
DNA: TGTGCCAGCAGTTTTGGAGGGACAGGGACTAATCAGCCCCAGCATTTT
CDR3: CASSFGGTGTNQPQHF

D: TRBD2
J: TRBJ2-1
V: TRBV2
size: NA
DNA: TGTGCCAGCAGTGCCGGGGGGGGGCATAATGAGCAGTTCTTC
CDR3: CASSAGGGHNEQFF

D: TRBD2
J: TRBJ2-6
V: TRBV6-2/TRBV6-3
size: NA
DNA: TGTGCCAGCAGTTACTCGGGCTCGGCGGGAGGTCAGTCTGGGGCCAACGTCCTGACTTTC
CDR3: CASSYSGSAGGQSGANVLTF

D: TRBD2
J: TRBJ2-1
V: TRBV5-1
size: NA
DNA: TGCGCCAGCAGCGGAGGAATAGCGGGCCATACCTACAATGAGCAGTTCTTC
CDR3: CASSGGIAGHTYNEQFF

D: TRBD1
J: TRBJ1-6
V: TRBV7-7
size: NA
DNA: TGTGCCAGCAGCCCCGGGACAGGGGCCAATTCACCCCTCCACTTT
CDR3: CASSPGTGANSPLHF

D: NA
J: TRBJ1-2
V: TRBV5-1
size: NA
DNA: TGCGCCAGCAGCACCCCGGACAGAAACTATGGCTACACCTTC
CDR3: CASSTPDRNYGYTF

D: TRBD2
J: TRBJ2-4
V: TRBV6-5
size: NA
DNA: TGTGCCAGCAACCCCCGGGAGGGCAAAAACATTCAGTACTTC
CDR3: CASNPREGKNIQYF

D: TRBD2
J: TRBJ2-1
V: TRBV9
size: few
DNA: TGTGCCAGCAGCGCTAGCGGGAGCTCCTACAATGAGCAGTTCTTC
CDR3: CASSASGSSYNEQFF

D: NA
J: TRBJ2-7
V: TRBV6-5
size: NA
DNA: TGTGCCAGCAGAGGACAGTACAATTCCTACGAGCAGTACTTC
CDR3: CASRGQYNSYEQYF

D: NA
J: TRBJ2-7
V: TRBV27
size: NA
DNA: TGTGCCAGCGGTCCGCGGCGCAGCTCCTACGAGCAGTACTTC
CDR3: CASGPRRSSYEQYF

D: NA
J: TRBJ1-4
V: TRBV5-4
size: NA
DNA: TGTGCCAGCAGCTTGGGCGGCGCAACTAATGAAAAACTGTTTTTT
CDR3: CASSLGGATNEKLFF

D: NA
J: TRBJ2-7
V: TRBV7-8
size: once
DNA: TGTGCCAGCAGCCCCCCGACGGGGTCGGACTACGAGCAGTACTTC
CDR3: CASSPPTGSDYEQYF

D: NA
J: TRBJ2-2
V: TRBV7-9
size: NA
DNA: TGTGCCAGCAGCTCCAATACCGGGGAGCTGTTTTTT
CDR3: CASSSNTGELFF

D: TRBD2
J: TRBJ2-1
V: TRBV10-3
size: NA
DNA: TGTGCCACCGAGCGGGAGCGTCGTGAGCAGTTCTTC
CDR3: CATERERREQFF

D: NA
J: TRBJ2-1
V: TRBV5-1
size: NA
DNA: TGCGCCAGCAGCTTGGACCCACAGTACAATGAGCAGTTCTTC
CDR3: CASSLDPQYNEQFF

D: NA
J: TRBJ1-1
V: TRBV4-3
size: NA
DNA: TGCGCCAGCAGCCAAGAAATCAATTGGAGCACTGAAGCTTTCTTT
CDR3: CASSQEINWSTEAFF

D: NA
J: TRBJ1-1
V: TRBV3-1/TRBV3-2
size: NA
DNA: TGTGCCAGCAGGCCTACAGAGAACACTGAAGCTTTCTTT
CDR3: CASRPTENTEAFF

D: TRBD1
J: TRBJ2-4
V: TRBV5-6
size: NA
DNA: TGTGCCAGCAGCCTGGACAGGGTTTGGTTTGCTCAGTACTTC
CDR3: CASSLDRVWFAQYF